This T cell receptor (beta chain) was identified in a study of PD-1 blockade in classical Hodgkin lymphoma. Study-wide background: Patients in the cohort were put on intravenous nivolumab, 3 mg/kg every 2 weeks.

Germline loops: CDR1 SGDLS, CDR2 YYNGEE. V gave up 2 bases and J gave up 4 bases; unmatched junction bases: 8. The CDR3 length is 16 residues. Sequencing was performed with immunoSEQ multiplex PCR; in TCRdb, only in-frame clones are kept and a portion is missing. The sample shows 90,000 or so clones, over 90% of them seen only once. Relapse after autologous stem cell transplantation occurred in every patient, and brentuximab vedotin exposure varied. The material sequenced was peripheral blood mononuclear cells (PBMCs), taken before the second cycle of nivolumab. This clonotype was sampled from a human donor with classical Hodgkin lymphoma. The chain combines TRBV9 with TRBJ1-5; TRBD1 matches at 8 bases. CDR3 sequence: CASSVGGQAGNQPQHF. DNA of the CDR3: TGTGCCAGCAGCGTGGGGGGACAGGCGGGAAATCAGCCCCAGCATTTT. Supplemented by reference TRBV9 and TRBJ1-5, the full variable domain reads DSGVTQTPKHLITATGQRVTLRCSPRSGDLSVYWYQQSLDQGLQFLIQYYNGEERAKGNILERFSAQQFPDLHSELNLSSLELGDSALYFCASSVGGQAGNQPQHFGDGTRLSIL.